This passage covers 9 T cell receptor beta chains from one sample sequenced in a study of blood T cell repertoires in COVID-19. Assay used: immunoSEQ multiplex PCR; TCRdb lists only in-frame clones, some missing. The data contain 250,000 to 300,000 clones, nearly 90% of them singletons. Sequencing input: peripheral blood. The origin of the receptors is a woman in her 40s who had recovered from COVID-19.

In DNA form, the CDR3 reads TGTGCCTGGAGTGTAGGACAGGGCAGCGCTGAAGCTTTCTTT. Translated, it gives CAWSVGQGSAEAFF. This sequence joins TRBV30 and TRBJ1-1, with TRBD1 matching 8 bases. The ends lost 0 bases at V and 6 bases at J; junction bases unmatched: 6. Germline V gene sequence: CDR1 GTSNPN, CDR2 SVGIG (reference sequence). The CDR3 has 14 residues.

Only a few counts were recorded for this clone. The chain employs TRBV3-1 (or the pseudogene TRBV3-2) and TRBJ1-1, with D maybe TRBD1 (6 bases). The CDR3 runs to 14 residues. V was trimmed by 3 bases and J by 5 bases, leaving 13 bases between them. Germline loops: CDR1 LGHDT, CDR2 YNNKEL (reference sequence). The CDR3 nucleotides are TGTGCCAGCAGCCACAGACAGGTTTTTACTGAAGCTTTCTTT. It encodes CASSHRQVFTEAFF.

J is TRBJ1-6 and V is TRBV19; tentative D call: TRBD1 (5 bases). The germline V gene has CDR1 LNHDA and CDR2 SQIVND (reference sequence). The V end was cut by 3 bases, the J end by 7 bases, with 10 bases between. This CDR3 has 14 amino acids. CDR3 protein: CASSIWGGNSPLHF. CDR3 DNA: TGTGCCAGTAGTATCTGGGGGGGGAATTCACCCCTCCACTTT. The full variable domain, with the rest looked up from reference TRBV19 and TRBJ1-6, is DGGITQSPKYLFRKEGQNVTLSCEQNLNHDAMYWYRQDPGQGLRLIYYSQIVNDFQKGDIAEGYSVSREKKESFPLTVTSAQKNPTAFYLCASSIWGGNSPLHFGNGTRLTVT.

This clone occurred once. The chain uses TRBV5-1 and TRBJ2-3, with 10 bases lining up with TRBD2. This CDR3 contains 15 residues. The germline gives CDR1 SGHRS, CDR2 YFSETQ. The junction had 10 bases not matched to a gene; V was cut back by 4 bases and J by 8 bases. The CDR3 DNA reads as TGCGCCAGCAGCGAACTAGCGGGAAATCCGGGTACGCAGTATTTT. Translated, it gives CASSELAGNPGTQYF.

The chain employs TRBV9 and TRBJ2-5, with 7 bases lining up with TRBD1. The CDR3 runs to 15 residues. Trimming cost V 4 bases and J 4 bases; bases outside gene matches: 10. From germline, CDR1 is SGDLS and CDR2 YYNGEE. The CDR3 DNA sequence: TGTGCCAGCAGCACGCAAACAGGGGTGGGAGAGACCCAGTACTTC. This gives the protein CASSTQTGVGETQYF.

The V gene is TRBV19, the J gene TRBJ1-2; 7 bases agree with TRBD1. V was clipped by 7 bases and J by 7 bases; unmatched bases: 21. The CDR3 has 17 amino acids. Germline CDR1 and CDR2: LNHDA and SQIVND (reference sequence). CDR3 nucleotide sequence: TGTGCCAGTACTCCCGGGGGCCCCGGACAGGAGGGAATTGGCTACACCTTC. Residues: CASTPGGPGQEGIGYTF.

This rearrangement joins TRBV5-4 to TRBJ1-2; 7 bases line up with TRBD1. This CDR3 spans 14 amino acids. The germline V gene encodes CDR1 SGHNT and CDR2 YYREEE (reference sequence). The V gene end was trimmed by 4 bases and the J gene end by 4 bases; junction bases not matched to a gene: 7. The CDR3 reads CASSPRDSSYGYTF. The DNA of the CDR3 is TGTGCCAGCAGCCCGCGGGACAGCTCCTATGGCTACACCTTC. Full variable domain (remainder filled in from reference TRBV5-4 and TRBJ1-2): ETGVTQSPTHLIKTRGQQVTLRCSSQSGHNTVSWYQQALGQGPQFIFQYYREEENGRGNFPPRFSGLQFPNYSSELNVNALELDDSALYLCASSPRDSSYGYTFGSGTRLTVV.

J is TRBJ2-1 and V is TRBV15, with D uncertain. This CDR3 contains 15 residues. Germline CDR1 LNHNV, CDR2 YYDKDF (reference sequence). V shed 7 bases and J shed 5 bases, with 18 bases lying between them. Here the CDR3 DNA reads TGTGCCACCAAGTACGGTTTCCAGGCAAACAATGAGCAGTTCTTC. This sequence encodes CATKYGFQANNEQFF.

The chain recombines TRBV6-5 with TRBJ1-1; D gene unclear. The ends were cut back, 2 bases at V and 8 bases at J, with 12 bases in the middle. CDR1 and CDR2 from the germline V gene are MNHEY and SVGAGI. The CDR3 is 13 amino acids. CDR3 nucleotide sequence: TGTGCCAGCAGTTACGGGATGGGAGGCGAAGCTTTCTTT. Translated: CASSYGMGGEAFF.